This paragraph reports one TCR beta chain. The CDR3 length is 17 residues. CDR1 and CDR2 (germline): LNHDA, SQIVND (reference sequence). V was cut by 7 bases and J by 0 bases, with 20 bases left in between. The sample belongs to a study of cytomegalovirus exposure and HLA in healthy donors. PCR was performed using 60 Vbeta and 13 Jbeta primers. The data were produced by immunoSEQ multiplex PCR, yet TCRdb's version contains in-frame clones alone and is incomplete. This sample yields around 190,000 clones, of which around 88% are seen a single time; roughly 0.34% belongs to the top ten. Specimen: PBMCs. The chain recombines TRBV19 with TRBJ2-3, with D tentatively TRBD2 (6 bases). This receptor was taken from a woman aged 30 to 39 in good health and CMV-seronegative. CDR3 sequence: CASKPRSLAPSTDTQYF. The CDR3 bases are TGTGCCAGTAAACCGAGGTCGCTAGCGCCTAGCACAGATACGCAGTATTTT. The whole variable domain, filled in from reference TRBV19 and TRBJ2-3, reads DGGITQSPKYLFRKEGQNVTLSCEQNLNHDAMYWYRQDPGQGLRLIYYSQIVNDFQKGDIAEGYSVSREKKESFPLTVTSAQKNPTAFYLCASKPRSLAPSTDTQYFGPGTRLTVL.